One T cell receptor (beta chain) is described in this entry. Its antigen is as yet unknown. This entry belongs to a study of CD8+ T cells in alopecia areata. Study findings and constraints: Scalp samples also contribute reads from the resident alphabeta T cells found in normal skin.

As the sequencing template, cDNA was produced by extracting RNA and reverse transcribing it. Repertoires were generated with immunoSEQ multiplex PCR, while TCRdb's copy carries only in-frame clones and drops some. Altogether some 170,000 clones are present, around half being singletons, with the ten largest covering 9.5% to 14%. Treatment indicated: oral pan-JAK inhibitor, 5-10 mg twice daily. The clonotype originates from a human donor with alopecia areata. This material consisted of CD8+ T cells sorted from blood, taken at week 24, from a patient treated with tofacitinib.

The DNA of the CDR3 is TGTGCTAGTGGTTTGGAGGGGTACACTGAAGCTTTCTTT. Amino acid sequence: CASGLEGYTEAFF. V gene TRBV12-5 combines with J gene TRBJ1-1; a weak D match, TRBD1 (5 bases). The germline V and J ends were trimmed by 1 base and 3 bases, with 6 bases remaining between them. CDR1 is LGHNT and CDR2 is FRNRAP in the germline V gene. The CDR3 totals 13 residues.